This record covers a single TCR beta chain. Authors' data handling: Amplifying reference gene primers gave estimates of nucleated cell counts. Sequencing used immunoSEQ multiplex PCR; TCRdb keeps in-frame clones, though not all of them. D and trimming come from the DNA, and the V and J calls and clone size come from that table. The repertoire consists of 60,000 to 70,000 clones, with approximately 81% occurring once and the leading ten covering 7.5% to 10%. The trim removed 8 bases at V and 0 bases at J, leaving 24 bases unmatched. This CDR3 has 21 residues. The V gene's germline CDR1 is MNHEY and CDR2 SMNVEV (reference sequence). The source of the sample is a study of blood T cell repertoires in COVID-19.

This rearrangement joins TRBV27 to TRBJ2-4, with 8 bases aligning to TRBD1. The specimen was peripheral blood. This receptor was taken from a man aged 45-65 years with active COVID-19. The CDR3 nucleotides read TGTGCCAGCGCGGACAGGGTGAGGGGGATAGGGGGGAATCTAGCCAAAAACATTCAGTACTTC. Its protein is CASADRVRGIGGNLAKNIQYF.